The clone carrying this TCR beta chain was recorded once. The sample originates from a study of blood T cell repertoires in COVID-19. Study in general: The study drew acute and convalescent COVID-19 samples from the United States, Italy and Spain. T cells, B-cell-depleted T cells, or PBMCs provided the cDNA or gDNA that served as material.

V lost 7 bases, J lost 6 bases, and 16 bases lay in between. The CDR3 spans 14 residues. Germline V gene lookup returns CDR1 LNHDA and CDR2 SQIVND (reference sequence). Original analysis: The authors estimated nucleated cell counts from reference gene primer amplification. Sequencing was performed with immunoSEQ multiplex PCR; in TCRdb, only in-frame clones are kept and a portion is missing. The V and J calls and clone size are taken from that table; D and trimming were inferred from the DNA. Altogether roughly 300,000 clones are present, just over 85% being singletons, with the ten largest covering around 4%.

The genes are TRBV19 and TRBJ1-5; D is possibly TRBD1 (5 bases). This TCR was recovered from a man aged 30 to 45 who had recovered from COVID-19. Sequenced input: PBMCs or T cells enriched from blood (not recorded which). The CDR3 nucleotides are TGTGCCAGTACCCGGGGTGGGGGGGTTCAGCCCCAGCATTTT. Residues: CASTRGGGVQPQHF.